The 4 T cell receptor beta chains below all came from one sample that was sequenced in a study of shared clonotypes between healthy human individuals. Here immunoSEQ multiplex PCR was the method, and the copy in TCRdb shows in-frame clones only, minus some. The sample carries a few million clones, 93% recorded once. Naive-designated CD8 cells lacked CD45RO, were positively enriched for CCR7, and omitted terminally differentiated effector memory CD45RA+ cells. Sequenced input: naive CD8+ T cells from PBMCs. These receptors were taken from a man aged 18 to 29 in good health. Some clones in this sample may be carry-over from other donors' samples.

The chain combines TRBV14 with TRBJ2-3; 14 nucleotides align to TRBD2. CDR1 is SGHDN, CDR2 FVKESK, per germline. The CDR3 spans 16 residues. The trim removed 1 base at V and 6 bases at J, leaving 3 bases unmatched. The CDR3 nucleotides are TGTGCCAGCAGCCAAGGACTAGCGGGAGGGCCTGATACGCAGTATTTT. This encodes CASSQGLAGGPDTQYF.

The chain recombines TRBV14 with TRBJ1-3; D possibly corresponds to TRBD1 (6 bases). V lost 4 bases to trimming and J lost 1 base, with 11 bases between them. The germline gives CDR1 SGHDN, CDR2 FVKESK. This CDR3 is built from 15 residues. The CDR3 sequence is CASSRDRLSGNTIYF. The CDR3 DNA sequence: TGTGCCAGCAGCCGCGACAGGCTTTCTGGAAACACCATATATTTT.

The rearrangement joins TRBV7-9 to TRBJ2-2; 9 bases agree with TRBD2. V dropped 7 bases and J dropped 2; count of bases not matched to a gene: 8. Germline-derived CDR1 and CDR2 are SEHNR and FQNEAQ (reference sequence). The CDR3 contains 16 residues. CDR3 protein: CASTKTSGPNTGELFF. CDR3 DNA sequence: TGTGCCAGCACGAAGACTAGCGGACCCAACACCGGGGAGCTGTTTTTT.

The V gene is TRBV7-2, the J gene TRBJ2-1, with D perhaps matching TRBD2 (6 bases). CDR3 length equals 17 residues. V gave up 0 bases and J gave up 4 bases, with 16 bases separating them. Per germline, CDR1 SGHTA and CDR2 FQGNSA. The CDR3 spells CASSLAEGLESYNEQFF. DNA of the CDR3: TGTGCCAGCAGCTTAGCGGAGGGACTGGAATCTTACAATGAGCAGTTCTTC.